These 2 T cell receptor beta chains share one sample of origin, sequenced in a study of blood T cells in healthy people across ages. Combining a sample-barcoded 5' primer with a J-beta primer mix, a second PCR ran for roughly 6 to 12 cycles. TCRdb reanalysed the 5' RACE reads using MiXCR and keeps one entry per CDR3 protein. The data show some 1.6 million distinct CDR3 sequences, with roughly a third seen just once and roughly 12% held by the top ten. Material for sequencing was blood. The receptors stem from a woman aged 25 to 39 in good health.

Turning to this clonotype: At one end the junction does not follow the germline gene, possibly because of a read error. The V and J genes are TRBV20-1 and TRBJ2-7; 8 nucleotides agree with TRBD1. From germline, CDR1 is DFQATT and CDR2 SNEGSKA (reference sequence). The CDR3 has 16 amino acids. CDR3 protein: CSARAPGTGFTYERYF. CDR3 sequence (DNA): TGCAGTGCTAGAGCCCCGGGGACAGGATTCACCTACGAGCGGTACTTC.

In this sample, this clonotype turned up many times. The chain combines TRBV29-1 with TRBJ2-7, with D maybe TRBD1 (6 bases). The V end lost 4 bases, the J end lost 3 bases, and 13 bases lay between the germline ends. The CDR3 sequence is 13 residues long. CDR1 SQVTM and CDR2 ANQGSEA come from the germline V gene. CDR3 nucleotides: TGCAGCGTTGGCGTGGGGGCGGGCTACGAGCAGTACTTC. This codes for CSVGVGAGYEQYF.